This passage covers 16 T cell receptor beta chains from one sample sequenced in a study of T cells in Graves' hyperthyroidism and ophthalmopathy. Regions amplified from RNA transcripts were the TCR beta CDR3 regions. When the TCR CDR3 underwent first-round RT-PCR, the HTBI primer set was used. TCRdb reanalysed the multiplex PCR reads using MiXCR and keeps one entry per CDR3 protein. The table records about half a million distinct CDR3 sequences, around 24% of them present only once. The sequencing sample was made of blood. The source is a woman in her twenties or thirties with Graves' ophthalmopathy.

This rearrangement joins TRBV12-3 or TRBV12-4 to TRBJ1-1, with 7 bases that match TRBD1. Losses at the gene ends were 4 bases for V and 0 bases for J; bases not matched to a gene: 5. This CDR3 has 15 residues. CDR3: CASSSSDRVNTEAFF. The CDR3 coding sequence is TGTGCCAGCAGTTCGTCCGACAGGGTGAACACTGAAGCTTTCTTT.

This clonotype was observed a handful of times. The chain joins TRBV30 to TRBJ2-5, with 9 bases matching TRBD2. J was trimmed by 3 bases and V by 5 bases; bases with no gene match: 7. The germline V gene encodes CDR1 GTSNPN and CDR2 SVGIG (reference sequence). This CDR3 comprises 14 residues. The CDR3 here is CAWEGTSLKETQYF. The CDR3 bases are TGTGCCTGGGAGGGGACTAGCCTAAAAGAGACCCAGTACTTC.

On this clonotype itself: This may come from a read error, since a much larger clone is one base off. The CDR3 carries no conserved terminal phenylalanine or tryptophan, so it likely arises from a read error. The V and J genes are TRBV30 and TRBJ1-2; perhaps TRBD1 as D (6 bases). Germline loops: CDR1 GTSNPN, CDR2 SVGIG (reference sequence). V shed 5 bases and J shed 4 bases, with 11 bases lying between them. CDR3 size: 12 residues. In DNA, the CDR3 is TGTGCCTGGGATACAGGGACCTATGGCTACACCTAC. This codes for CAWDTGTYGYTY.

J is TRBJ2-5 and V is TRBV20-1; 7 bases are a match to TRBD1. Per germline, CDR1 DFQATT and CDR2 SNEGSKA (reference sequence). Trimming took 2 bases from V and 5 from J; bases not matched to a gene: 8. The CDR3 consists of 14 residues. The CDR3 region is CSARQTGSRETQYF. CDR3 nucleotides: TGCAGTGCTAGACAGACAGGGTCACGGGAGACCCAGTACTTC.

In its sample, this clonotype was seen once. The genes are TRBV19 and TRBJ2-7, with 8 bases that match TRBD2. The CDR3 is 14 residues long. CDR1 and CDR2 (germline): LNHDA, SQIVND (reference sequence). The V segment lost 3 bases and the J segment 5 bases; nucleotides outside the gene matches: 6. The CDR3, as DNA: TGTGCCAGTAGTATCCAGCGGGAGATCAACGAGCAGTACTTC. The encoded protein is CASSIQREINEQYF.

This clonotype has only a few counts. The chain uses TRBV20-1 and TRBJ1-6; a weak D match, TRBD1 (6 bases). Germline CDR1 reads DFQATT; CDR2 reads SNEGSKA (reference sequence). Deletions cut 1 base from V and 7 bases from J, with 17 bases between. The CDR3 spans 16 residues. CDR3 nucleotides: TGCAGTGCTAGAGGGCACAGGACAGTTTGGAATTCACCCCTCCACTTT. It translates to CSARGHRTVWNSPLHF.

The J gene is TRBJ1-3, the V gene TRBV18, with 9 bases fitting TRBD1. The CDR3 runs to 17 residues. V gave up 5 bases and J gave up 1 base; unmatched junction bases: 9. Germline CDR1 is KGHSH and CDR2 is LQKENI. CDR3 protein: CASSAGQGPTSGNTIYF. CDR3 bases: TGTGCCAGCTCAGCAGGACAGGGGCCAACATCTGGAAACACCATATATTTT.

This chain joins TRBV12-3 or TRBV12-4 and TRBJ1-6, with 7 bases fitting TRBD1. The CDR3 covers 14 residues. The ends lost 4 bases at V and 8 bases at J; junction bases unmatched: 5. CDR3 sequence reads: CASSYGTADSPLHF. In nucleotides, the CDR3 is TGTGCCAGCAGTTACGGGACAGCTGATTCACCCCTCCACTTT.

This clonotype was seen many times. The chain combines TRBV20-1 with TRBJ1-5; no clear D. CDR3 length: 15 residues. The ends were cut back, 2 bases at V and 3 bases at J, with 14 bases in the middle. Germline V gene data show CDR1 as DFQATT and CDR2 as SNEGSKA (reference sequence). CDR3 sequence reads: CSARTGLGYNQPQHF. Here the CDR3 DNA reads TGCAGTGCTAGAACCGGGTTGGGGTACAATCAGCCCCAGCATTTT.

At least ten counts were recorded for this clonotype. The genes are TRBV29-1 and TRBJ2-7; D remains ambiguous. Trimming removed 1 base from V and 6 bases from J, with 16 bases in between. The germline V gene has CDR1 SQVTM and CDR2 ANQGSEA. The CDR3 is made up of 14 amino acids. This CDR3 is CSVEGLDGTGEQYF. The CDR3 DNA reads as TGCAGCGTTGAAGGACTCGACGGAACGGGCGAGCAGTACTTC.

This clonotype was recorded many times. The rearrangement uses TRBV5-1 and TRBJ1-4; 9 bases are shared with TRBD1. J gave up 5 bases and V 0 bases, and 2 bases lay outside the gene matches. CDR1 SGHRS and CDR2 YFSETQ come from the germline V gene. CDR3 size: 15 residues. The CDR3 nucleotides are TGCGCCAGCAGCTTGGTTGGACAGGGGAATGAAAAACTGTTTTTT. As protein: CASSLVGQGNEKLFF. Variable domain in full (rest from reference TRBV5-1 and TRBJ1-4): KAGVTQTPRYLIKTRGQQVTLSCSPISGHRSVSWYQQTPGQGLQFLFEYFSETQRNKGNFPGRFSGRQFSNSRSEMNVSTLELGDSALYLCASSLVGQGNEKLFFGSGTQLSVL.

This clonotype was counted many times. V and J are TRBV6-1 and TRBJ2-5; 7 bases are a match to TRBD2. Losses at the gene ends were 10 bases for V and 5 bases for J; bases not matched to a gene: 13. Germline lookup yields CDR1 MNHNS and CDR2 SASEGT. The CDR3 runs to 14 residues. The DNA of the CDR3 is TGTGCCACCTCTTCAATTAGACTAGCCGAGACCCAGTACTTC. Translating it yields CATSSIRLAETQYF.

The genes are TRBV7-2 and TRBJ2-5, with no clear D. This CDR3 spans 15 amino acids. Germline V lookup: CDR1 SGHTA, CDR2 FQGNSA. With 2 bases removed from V and 3 bases from J, the gap between germline ends came to 13 bases. The chain's CDR3 is CASSLSPASKETQYF. CDR3 DNA: TGTGCCAGCAGCTTAAGCCCAGCCTCAAAAGAGACCCAGTACTTC.

This clonotype was picked up a small number of times. In DNA form, the CDR3 reads TGCAGTGCCCTAAGCGGGGCTGAAGCCAAAAACATTCAGTACTTC. Translated, it gives CSALSGAEAKNIQYF. The rearrangement joins TRBV20-1 to TRBJ2-4, with 7 bases lining up with TRBD2. Germline assignment: CDR1 DFQATT and CDR2 SNEGSKA (reference sequence). The length of the CDR3 is 15 residues. With 6 bases clipped from V and 0 bases from J, the junction kept 8 bases outside the gene matches.

This clonotype occurred a few times. V is TRBV20-1 and J is TRBJ2-5, with no clear D. Trimming pared 6 bases from V and 1 base from J, leaving 12 bases between. This CDR3 has 13 amino acids. Germline values: CDR1 DFQATT, CDR2 SNEGSKA (reference sequence). CDR3 DNA: TGCAGTGCCCTACTGATCTCCCAAGAGACCCAGTACTTC. This translates into CSALLISQETQYF.

The chain is built from TRBV5-1 and TRBJ2-2; D uncertain. Germline lookup yields CDR1 SGHRS and CDR2 YFSETQ. With 0 bases removed from V and 4 bases from J, the gap between germline ends came to 16 bases. CDR3 length: 17 amino acids. The CDR3 DNA sequence: TGCGCCAGCAGCTTGGCCGGGCCCCGATCGGGCACCGGGGAGCTGTTTTTT. Its protein is CASSLAGPRSGTGELFF.